This T cell receptor beta chain derives from a study of blood T cell repertoires in COVID-19. About the study: Sources were T cells, B-cell-depleted T cells, or PBMCs; the material itself was cDNA or gDNA.

Germline V lookup: CDR1 LGHNA, CDR2 YNFKEQ. The CDR3 sequence is 16 residues long. V was cut by 4 bases and J by 0 bases, with 15 bases left in between. TCRdb keeps only in-frame clones here, not all; method: immunoSEQ multiplex PCR. Here the sample spans about 59,000 clones, 73% being singletons. Sequenced input: peripheral blood. The rearrangement joins TRBV4-2 to TRBJ2-5; D may be TRBD2 (6 bases). The sequence was collected from a woman in her 70s with acute or convalescent COVID-19. The CDR3 nucleotides read TGTGCCAGCAGCCCCCGGGGACTCCTGTACCAAGAGACCCAGTACTTC. This gives the protein CASSPRGLLYQETQYF.